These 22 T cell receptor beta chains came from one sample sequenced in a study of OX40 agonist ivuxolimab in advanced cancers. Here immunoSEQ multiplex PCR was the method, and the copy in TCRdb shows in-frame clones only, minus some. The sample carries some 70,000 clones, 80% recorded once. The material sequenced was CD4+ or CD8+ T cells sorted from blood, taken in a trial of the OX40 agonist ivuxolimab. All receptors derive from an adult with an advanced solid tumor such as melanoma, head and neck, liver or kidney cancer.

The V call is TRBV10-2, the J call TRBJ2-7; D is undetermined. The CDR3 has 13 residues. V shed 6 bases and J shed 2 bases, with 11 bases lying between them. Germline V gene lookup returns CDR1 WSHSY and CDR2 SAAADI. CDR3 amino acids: CASSLTGPYEQYF. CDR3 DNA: TGCGCCAGCAGCCTGACTGGGCCCTACGAGCAGTACTTC.

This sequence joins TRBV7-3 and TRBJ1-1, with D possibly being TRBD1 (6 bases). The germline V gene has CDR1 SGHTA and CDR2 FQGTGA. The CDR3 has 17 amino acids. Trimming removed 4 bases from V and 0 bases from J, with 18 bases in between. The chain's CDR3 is CASSSQGGALMNTEAFF. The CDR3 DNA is TGTGCCAGCAGCTCCCAAGGGGGGGCCCTCATGAACACTGAAGCTTTCTTT.

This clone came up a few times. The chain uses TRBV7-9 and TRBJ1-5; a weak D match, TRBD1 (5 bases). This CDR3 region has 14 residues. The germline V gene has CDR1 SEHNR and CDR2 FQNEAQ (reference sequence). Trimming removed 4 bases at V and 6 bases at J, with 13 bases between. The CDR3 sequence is CASSSLREGQPQHF. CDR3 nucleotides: TGTGCCAGCAGCTCGCTCAGGGAAGGTCAGCCCCAGCATTTT.

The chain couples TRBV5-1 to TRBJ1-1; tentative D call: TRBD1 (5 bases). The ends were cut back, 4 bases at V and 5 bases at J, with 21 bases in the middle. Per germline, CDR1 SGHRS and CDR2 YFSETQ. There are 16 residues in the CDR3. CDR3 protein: CASSPDSTSSLTEAFF. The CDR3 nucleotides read TGCGCCAGCAGCCCTGACAGCACTTCCTCCCTAACTGAAGCTTTCTTT.

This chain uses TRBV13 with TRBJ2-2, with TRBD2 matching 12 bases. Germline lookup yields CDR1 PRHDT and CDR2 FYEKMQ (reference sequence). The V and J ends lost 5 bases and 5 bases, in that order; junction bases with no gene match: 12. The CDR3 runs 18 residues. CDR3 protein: CASSLSLPTSGGTGELFF. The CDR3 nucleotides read TGTGCCAGCAGCCTCTCCCTCCCCACTAGCGGGGGGACCGGGGAGCTGTTTTTT.

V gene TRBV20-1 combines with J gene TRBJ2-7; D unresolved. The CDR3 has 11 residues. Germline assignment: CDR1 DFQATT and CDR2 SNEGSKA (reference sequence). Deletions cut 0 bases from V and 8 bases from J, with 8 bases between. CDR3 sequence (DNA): TGCAGTGCTAGAGAATCTCTGAAGCAGTACTTC. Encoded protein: CSARESLKQYF.

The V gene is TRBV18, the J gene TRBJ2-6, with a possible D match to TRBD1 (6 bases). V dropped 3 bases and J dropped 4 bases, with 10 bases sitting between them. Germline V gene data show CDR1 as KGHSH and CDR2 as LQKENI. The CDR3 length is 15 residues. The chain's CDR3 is CASSPTGQGANVLTF. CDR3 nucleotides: TGTGCCAGCTCACCCACAGGGCAAGGGGCCAACGTCCTGACTTTC.

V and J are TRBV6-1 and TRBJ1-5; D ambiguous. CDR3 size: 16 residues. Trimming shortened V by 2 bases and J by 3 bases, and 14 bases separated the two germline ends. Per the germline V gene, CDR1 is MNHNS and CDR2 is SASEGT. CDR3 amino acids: CASSELGARANQPQHF. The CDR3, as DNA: TGTGCCAGCAGTGAACTAGGTGCAAGGGCCAATCAGCCCCAGCATTTT.

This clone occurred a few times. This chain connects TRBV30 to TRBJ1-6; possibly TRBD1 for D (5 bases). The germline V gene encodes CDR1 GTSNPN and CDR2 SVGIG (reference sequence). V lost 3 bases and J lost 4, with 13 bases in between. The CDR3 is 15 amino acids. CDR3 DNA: TGTGCCTGGAGCGATGACGGGGGGTATAATTCACCCCTCCACTTT. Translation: CAWSDDGGYNSPLHF.

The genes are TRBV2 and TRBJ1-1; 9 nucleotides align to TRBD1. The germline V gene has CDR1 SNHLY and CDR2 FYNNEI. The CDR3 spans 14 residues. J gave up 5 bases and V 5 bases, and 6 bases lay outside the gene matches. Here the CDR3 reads CASSTTGGRTEAFF. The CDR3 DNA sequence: TGTGCCAGCAGTACAACAGGGGGCAGAACTGAAGCTTTCTTT.

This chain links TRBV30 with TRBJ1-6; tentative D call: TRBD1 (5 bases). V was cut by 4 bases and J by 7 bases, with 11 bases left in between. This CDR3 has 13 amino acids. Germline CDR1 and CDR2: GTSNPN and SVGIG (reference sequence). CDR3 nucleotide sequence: TGTGCCTGGACCGACAGCTTCAATTCACCCCTCCACTTT. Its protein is CAWTDSFNSPLHF.

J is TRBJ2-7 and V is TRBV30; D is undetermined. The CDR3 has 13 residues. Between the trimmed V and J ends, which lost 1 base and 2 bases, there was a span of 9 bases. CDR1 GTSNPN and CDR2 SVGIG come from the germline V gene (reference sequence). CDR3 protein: CAWSGTIPYEQYF. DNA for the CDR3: TGTGCCTGGAGTGGGACCATACCCTACGAGCAGTACTTC.

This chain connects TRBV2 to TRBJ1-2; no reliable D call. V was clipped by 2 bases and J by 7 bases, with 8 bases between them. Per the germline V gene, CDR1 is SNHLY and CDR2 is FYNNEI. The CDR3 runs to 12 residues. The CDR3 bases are TGTGCCAGCAGTGAAAGATCGGGTGGCTACACCTTC. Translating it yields CASSERSGGYTF.

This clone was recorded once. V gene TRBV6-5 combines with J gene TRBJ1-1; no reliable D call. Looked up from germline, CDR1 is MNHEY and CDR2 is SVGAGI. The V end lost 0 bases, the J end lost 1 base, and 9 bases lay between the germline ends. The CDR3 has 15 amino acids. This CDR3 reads CASSYSVRQNTEAFF. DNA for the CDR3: TGTGCCAGCAGTTACTCGGTTCGCCAGAACACTGAAGCTTTCTTT.

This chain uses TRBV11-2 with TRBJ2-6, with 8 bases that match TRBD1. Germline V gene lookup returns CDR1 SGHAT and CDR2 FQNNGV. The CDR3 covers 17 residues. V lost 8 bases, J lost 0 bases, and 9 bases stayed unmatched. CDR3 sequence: CASRYGQGASGANVLTF. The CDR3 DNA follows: TGTGCCAGCCGCTACGGGCAGGGGGCCTCTGGGGCCAACGTCCTGACTTTC.

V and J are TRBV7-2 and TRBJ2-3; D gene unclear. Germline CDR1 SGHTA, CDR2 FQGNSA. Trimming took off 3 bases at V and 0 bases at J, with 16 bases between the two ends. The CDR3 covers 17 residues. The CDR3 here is CASSFKGSIFSTDTQYF. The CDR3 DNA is TGTGCCAGCAGCTTTAAAGGCAGCATATTCAGCACAGATACGCAGTATTTT.

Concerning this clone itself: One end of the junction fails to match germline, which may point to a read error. CDR3 amino acids: CASSSSSGANVPTF. CDR3 DNA: TGTGCCAGCAGCTCGTCCTCTGGGGCCAACGTCCCGACTTTC. The chain combines TRBV11-3 with TRBJ2-6, with D possibly matching TRBD1 (5 bases). This CDR3 region has 14 residues. Germline CDR1 SGHNT, CDR2 YENEEA.

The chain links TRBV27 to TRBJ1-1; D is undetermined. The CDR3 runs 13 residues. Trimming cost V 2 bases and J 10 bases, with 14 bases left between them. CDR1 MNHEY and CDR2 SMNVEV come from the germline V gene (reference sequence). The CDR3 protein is CASSLMAASGAFF. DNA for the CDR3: TGTGCCAGCAGTTTAATGGCCGCCTCGGGAGCTTTCTTT.

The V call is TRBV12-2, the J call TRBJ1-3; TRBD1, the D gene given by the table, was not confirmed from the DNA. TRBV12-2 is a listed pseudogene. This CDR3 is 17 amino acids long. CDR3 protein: CASRLTGGDASGNTIYF. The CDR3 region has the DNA TGTGCAAGTCGCTTGACAGGGGGCGACGCCTCTGGAAACACCATATATTTT.

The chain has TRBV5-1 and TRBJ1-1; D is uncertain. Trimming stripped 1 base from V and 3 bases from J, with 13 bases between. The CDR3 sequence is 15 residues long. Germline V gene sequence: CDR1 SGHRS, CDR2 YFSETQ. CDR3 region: CASSLRTVVDTEAFF. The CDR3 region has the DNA TGCGCCAGCAGCTTGCGTACAGTTGTGGACACTGAAGCTTTCTTT.

The CDR3 sequence is CASSEAVTVGEKLFF. CDR3 in DNA: TGTGCCAGCAGTGAAGCGGTCACAGTCGGGGAAAAACTGTTTTTT. The V and J genes are TRBV2 and TRBJ1-4; D is ambiguous. Trimming took off 0 bases at V and 8 bases at J, with 13 bases between the two ends. The CDR3 is made up of 15 amino acids. Germline assignment: CDR1 SNHLY and CDR2 FYNNEI. Looking up the rest from reference TRBV2 and TRBJ1-4 gives the full variable domain: EPEVTQTPSHQVTQMGQEVILRCVPISNHLYFYWYRQILGQKVEFLVSFYNNEISEKSEIFDDQFSVERPDGSNFTLKIRSTKLEDSAMYFCASSEAVTVGEKLFFGSGTQLSVL.

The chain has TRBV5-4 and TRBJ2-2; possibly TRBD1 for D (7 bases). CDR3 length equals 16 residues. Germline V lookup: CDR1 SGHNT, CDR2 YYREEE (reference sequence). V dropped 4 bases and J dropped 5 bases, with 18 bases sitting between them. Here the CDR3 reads CASSGRRQGETGELFF. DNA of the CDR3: TGTGCCAGCAGCGGGAGGCGACAGGGCGAAACCGGGGAGCTGTTTTTT.